This note documents a single TCR beta chain sequence. The sample belongs to a study of shared clonotypes between healthy human individuals. This table comes from immunoSEQ multiplex PCR, and its TCRdb copy is limited to in-frame clones, with some not included. The sample lists roughly 2.6 million clones; around 94% were seen once. This clonotype originated in a man younger than 35 in good health. The sequencing sample was made of naive CD4+ T cells sorted from blood. Regarding subset: CD45RA+ positively selected.

This CDR3 reads CASTMGMNTEAFF. In DNA, the CDR3 is TGTGCCAGCACCATGGGTATGAACACTGAAGCTTTCTTT. The chain has TRBV6-6 and TRBJ1-1; no clear D. Germline CDR1 and CDR2: MNHNY and SVGAGI (reference sequence). The CDR3 contains 13 residues. Trimming took off 7 bases at V and 0 bases at J, with 9 bases between the two ends.